What follows are 21 T cell receptor beta chains derived from one specimen sequenced in a study of blood T cells in healthy people across ages (dated by TCRdb to 2014 to 2015). Libraries were made using 5' RACE. Sequencing relied on an Illumina HiSeq 2500. A second roughly 6 to 11 cycle PCR used a sample-barcoded 5' primer and a J-beta primer mix. Through fastp at Q25 and MiXCR, TCRdb rebuilt clones from the public reads, retaining in-frame beta chains. CDR3 protein duplicates are merged, each entry listing the most common genes and DNA. This sample gives 1.5 million to 2 million distinct CDR3 sequences in total; roughly 52% of them show up just once. The leading ten clones occupy approximately 2% of the sample. Sequenced material: blood. These receptors all come from a woman in her thirties or forties in good health.

This chain links TRBV5-1 with TRBJ1-4; D is perhaps TRBD1 (5 bases). V was pared by 0 bases and J by 0 bases, with 6 bases between. Germline V CDR1 and CDR2: SGHRS, YFSETQ. The CDR3 has 15 residues. CDR3 region: CASSLDRPTNEKLFF. DNA of the CDR3: TGCGCCAGCAGCTTGGACAGGCCAACTAATGAAAAACTGTTTTTT. Complete variable domain (other parts from reference TRBV5-1 and TRBJ1-4): KAGVTQTPRYLIKTRGQQVTLSCSPISGHRSVSWYQQTPGQGLQFLFEYFSETQRNKGNFPGRFSGRQFSNSRSEMNVSTLELGDSALYLCASSLDRPTNEKLFFGSGTQLSVL.

The chain is built from TRBV6-1 and TRBJ2-3; tentative D call: TRBD1 (6 bases). The CDR3 length is 15 residues. V lost 7 bases and J 1 base, leaving 15 bases between the germline ends. Germline V gene lookup returns CDR1 MNHNS and CDR2 SASEGT. The chain's CDR3 is CASNSQGPGTDTQYF. DNA of the CDR3: TGTGCCAGCAACTCACAGGGTCCCGGCACAGATACGCAGTATTTT.

A few counts support this clonotype. The gene calls are TRBV7-9 and TRBJ2-5; a weak D match, TRBD1 (6 bases). Deletions cut 4 bases from V and 6 bases from J, with 12 bases between. This CDR3 spans 13 amino acids. Germline assignment: CDR1 SEHNR and CDR2 FQNEAQ (reference sequence). Here the CDR3 DNA reads TGTGCCAGCAGCTGGGCCAGGGGAAAGACCCAGTACTTC. Encoded protein: CASSWARGKTQYF.

This chain uses TRBV6-6 with TRBJ1-5; D is unresolved. Looked up from germline, CDR1 is MNHNY and CDR2 is SVGAGI (reference sequence). Trimming took off 1 base at V and 2 bases at J, with 6 bases between the two ends. The CDR3 covers 14 residues. The CDR3, as DNA: TGTGCCAGCAGTTACTATGGGGGCAATCAGCCCCAGCATTTT. This codes for CASSYYGGNQPQHF.

This chain links TRBV9 with TRBJ2-6; a possible D gene is TRBD2 (5 bases). CDR3 size: 17 residues. Trimming cost V 4 bases and J 2 bases, with 16 bases left between them. The V gene's germline CDR1 is SGDLS and CDR2 YYNGEE. The CDR3 loop is CASSPGIGQPGANVLTF. CDR3 bases: TGTGCCAGCAGCCCGGGGATAGGGCAGCCTGGGGCCAACGTCCTGACTTTC.

The rearrangement joins TRBV29-1 to TRBJ1-1, with D unresolved. The germline CDR1 and CDR2 sequences are SQVTM and ANQGSEA. V was pared by 7 bases and J by 1 base, with 10 bases between. CDR3 length equals 12 residues. CDR3 coding DNA: TGCAGCGGTTCGGGAACGAACACTGAAGCTTTCTTT. Translation gives CSGSGTNTEAFF. The whole variable domain, remainder taken from reference TRBV29-1 and TRBJ1-1, is SAVISQKPSRDICQRGTSLTIQCQVDSQVTMMFWYRQQPGQSLTLIATANQGSEATYESGFVIDKFPISRPNLTFSTLTVSNMSPEDSSIYLCSGSGTNTEAFFGQGTRLTVV.

The chain uses TRBV14 and TRBJ1-2; tentative D call: TRBD1 (5 bases). In germline, CDR1 is SGHDN, CDR2 FVKESK. The length of the CDR3 is 17 residues. With 4 bases removed from V and 4 bases from J, the gap between germline ends came to 22 bases. The CDR3 loop reads CASSPRGRGEGFYGYTF. In DNA form, the CDR3 reads TGTGCCAGCAGCCCCCGTGGGCGGGGAGAGGGGTTCTATGGCTACACCTTC.

This sequence joins TRBV20-1 and TRBJ2-1; D remains ambiguous. Germline loops: CDR1 DFQATT, CDR2 SNEGSKA (reference sequence). V lost 5 bases to trimming and J lost 6 bases, with 11 bases between them. This CDR3 is 12 amino acids long. CDR3: CSADSGFNEQFF. The CDR3 nucleotides are TGCAGTGCTGATTCTGGTTTCAATGAGCAGTTCTTC.

The gene calls are TRBV20-1 and TRBJ1-2; the D gene is possibly TRBD1 (5 bases). Per the germline V gene, CDR1 is DFQATT and CDR2 is SNEGSKA (reference sequence). V lost 3 bases and J 5 bases, leaving 10 bases between the germline ends. CDR3 length equals 12 residues. CDR3 loop: CSASSAGYGYTF. CDR3 sequence (DNA): TGCAGTGCTAGTTCTGCAGGGTATGGCTACACCTTC.

V gene TRBV15 combines with J gene TRBJ2-6; D could derive from TRBD1 or TRBD2 (6 bases each). The germline V gene has CDR1 LNHNV and CDR2 YYDKDF (reference sequence). With 1 base removed from V and 4 bases from J, the gap between germline ends came to 11 bases. The CDR3 totals 16 residues. CDR3 protein: CATSRVTGAGANVLTF. The CDR3, as DNA: TGTGCCACCAGCAGAGTAACGGGGGCCGGGGCCAACGTCCTGACTTTC.

This clonotype was counted between two and nine times. With a much larger clone just one base away, this may be a read error. The genes are TRBV27 and TRBJ2-7; 7 bases are a match to TRBD1. V gave up 6 bases and J gave up 3 bases; unmatched junction bases: 5. In germline, CDR1 is MNHEY, CDR2 SMNVEV (reference sequence). The CDR3 sequence is 13 residues long. CDR3 amino acids: CASSPGQRYEQYF. The CDR3 region has the DNA TGTGCCAGCAGCCCGGGACAGCGCTACGAGCAGTACTTC.

This chain connects TRBV3-1 to TRBJ2-7; D is unclear. Germline V CDR1 and CDR2: LGHDT, YNNKEL (reference sequence). This CDR3 has 14 residues. Trimming took 3 bases from V and 3 from J, leaving 12 bases between them. The DNA of the CDR3 is TGTGCCAGCAGCCAGGGGTTAGTCCACTACGAGCAGTACTTC. Its protein product is CASSQGLVHYEQYF.

This CDR3 is CASSLAQTGQETQYF. The CDR3 region has the DNA TGTGCCAGCAGCTTAGCGCAGACAGGCCAAGAGACCCAGTACTTC. This chain connects TRBV7-6 to TRBJ2-5; D might be TRBD1 (6 bases). CDR1 is SGHVS and CDR2 is FNYEAQ in the germline V gene. The length of the CDR3 is 15 residues. V shed 0 bases and J shed 1 base, with 9 bases lying between them.

V is TRBV2 and J is TRBJ1-5; D gene ambiguous. This CDR3 has 13 amino acids. The germline V gene has CDR1 SNHLY and CDR2 FYNNEI. Trimming removed 5 bases at V and 11 bases at J, with 16 bases between. CDR3: CASSIARPETQHF. For the CDR3, the DNA is TGTGCCAGCAGTATCGCTCGGCCAGAGACCCAGCATTTT.

The CDR3 DNA reads as TGCAGTGCTCCCATCCAAAGGTTGGGCAATGAGCAGTTCTTC. The encoded protein is CSAPIQRLGNEQFF. The chain couples TRBV20-1 to TRBJ2-1; no reliable D call. Trimming removed 5 bases at V and 6 bases at J, with 17 bases between. CDR3 length equals 14 residues. Germline V CDR1 and CDR2: DFQATT, SNEGSKA (reference sequence).

The chain has TRBV20-1 and TRBJ2-1; the D is unclear. CDR3 length: 13 amino acids. In germline, CDR1 is DFQATT, CDR2 SNEGSKA (reference sequence). The germline V and J ends were trimmed by 2 bases and 0 bases, with 5 bases remaining between them. In DNA form, the CDR3 reads TGCAGTGCTAGAAAGGCCTCCTACAATGAGCAGTTCTTC. Protein product: CSARKASYNEQFF.

The chain has TRBV7-2 and TRBJ1-1; 7 bases are shared with TRBD1. The CDR3 loop spans 13 amino acids. The V and J ends lost 5 bases and 7 bases, in that order; junction bases with no gene match: 7. From germline, CDR1 is SGHTA and CDR2 FQGNSA. CDR3 bases: TGTGCCAGCAGCCTAGACAGGGTAAATGAAGCTTTCTTT. Protein sequence: CASSLDRVNEAFF.

The chain links TRBV7-2 to TRBJ2-4; D is unresolved. The CDR3 consists of 14 residues. Germline V gene sequence: CDR1 SGHTA, CDR2 FQGNSA. Trimming took 5 bases from V and 0 from J, leaving 8 bases between them. The CDR3 loop is CASSPVIAKNIQYF. For the CDR3, the DNA is TGTGCCAGCAGCCCTGTCATAGCCAAAAACATTCAGTACTTC.

The chain employs TRBV20-1 and TRBJ1-6; D ambiguous. Germline loops: CDR1 DFQATT, CDR2 SNEGSKA (reference sequence). Trimming pared 2 bases from V and 6 bases from J, leaving 11 bases between. This CDR3 is 14 amino acids long. The CDR3 bases are TGCAGTGCTAGACTTGGGCACTCTAATTCACCCCTCCACTTT. It yields the protein CSARLGHSNSPLHF.

The chain links TRBV27 to TRBJ1-1, with 9 positions matching TRBD1. CDR1 MNHEY and CDR2 SMNVEV come from the germline V gene (reference sequence). The CDR3 covers 15 residues. After removal of 7 bases from V and 4 bases from J, the junction contained 10 bases not matched to a gene. CDR3 DNA: TGTGCCAGCATTCCAATGGGGGACAGGGTCACTGAAGCTTTCTTT. Translation gives CASIPMGDRVTEAFF.

This clonotype has more than one count but fewer than ten. The chain combines TRBV4-3 with TRBJ2-3; the match to TRBD2 covers 10 bases. V lost 0 bases and J lost 9; bases outside the gene matches: 6. The CDR3 spans 15 residues. Looked up from germline, CDR1 is LGHNA and CDR2 is YSLEER. DNA of the CDR3: TGCGCCAGCAGCCAAGAAACTAGCGGGGATTCCACGCAGTATTTT. It encodes CASSQETSGDSTQYF.